This T cell receptor beta chain was sequenced in a study of blood T cells in healthy people across ages. Looking at the study overall: Using template switching, researchers captured about one barcoded beta molecule for each two T cells.

CDR1 and CDR2 from the germline V gene are SGHRS and YFSETQ. J lost 6 bases, V lost 2 bases, and 10 bases had no gene match. The CDR3 is 17 residues long. Worth noting for this clonotype: Its target is not known.

Next came a second PCR, run for roughly 6 to 11 cycles, which used a sample-barcoded 5' primer along with a J-beta primer mix. TCRdb passed the 5' RACE reads through MiXCR, listing each CDR3 protein once. Among a few hundred thousand distinct CDR3 sequences, over 45% were seen once, and the ten largest hold over 40%. Researchers report isolating at least 6.5 million PBMCs per sample. Study results and caveats: For the donors, CMV status was unknown and possibly confounded expanded clonotype changes. Per million T cells, TCR beta diversity dropped about linearly as age rose.

Sequencing was performed on blood. The sequence was obtained from a man in his sixties in good health. The chain is built from TRBV5-1 and TRBJ2-1, with 11 positions matching TRBD2. CDR3 protein: CASSFGLAGPLINEQFF. CDR3 bases: TGCGCCAGCAGCTTCGGACTAGCGGGCCCTTTGATCAATGAGCAGTTCTTC.